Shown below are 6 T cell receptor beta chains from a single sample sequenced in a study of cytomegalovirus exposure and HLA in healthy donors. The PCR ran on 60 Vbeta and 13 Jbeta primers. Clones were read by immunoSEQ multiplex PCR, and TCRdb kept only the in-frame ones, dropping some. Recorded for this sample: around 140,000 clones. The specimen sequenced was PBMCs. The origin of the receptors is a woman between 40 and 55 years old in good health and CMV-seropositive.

The CDR3 DNA sequence: TGTGCCAGCAGTGAATTACAGGGGTCCTACAATGAGCAGTTCTTC. Translated, it gives CASSELQGSYNEQFF. The chain links TRBV6-1 to TRBJ2-1, with 7 bases identical to TRBD1. The germline V gene has CDR1 MNHNS and CDR2 SASEGT. The CDR3 totals 15 residues. J was trimmed by 1 base and V by 2 bases; bases with no gene match: 2.

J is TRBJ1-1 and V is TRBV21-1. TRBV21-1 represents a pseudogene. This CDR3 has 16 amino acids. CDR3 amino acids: CASSKERTKMNTEAFF. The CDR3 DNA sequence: TGTGCCAGCAGCAAAGAAAGGACTAAGATGAACACTGAAGCTTTCTTT.

In DNA form, the CDR3 reads TGTGCCAGCAGTTTCCCAGGGGACTATTCCTACGAGCAGTACTTC. This sequence encodes CASSFPGDYSYEQYF. This chain connects TRBV28 to TRBJ2-7; maybe TRBD2 (7 bases). The V end was cut by 3 bases, the J end by 1 base, with 13 bases between. The CDR3 contains 15 residues. CDR1 and CDR2 from the germline V gene are MDHEN and SYDVKM.

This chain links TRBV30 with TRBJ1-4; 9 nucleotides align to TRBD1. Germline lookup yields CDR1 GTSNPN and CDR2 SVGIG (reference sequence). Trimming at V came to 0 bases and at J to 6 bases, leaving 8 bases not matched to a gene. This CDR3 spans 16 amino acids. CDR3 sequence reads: CAWSVPTQGAYEKLFF. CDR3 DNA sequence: TGTGCCTGGAGTGTGCCGACACAGGGGGCTTATGAAAAACTGTTTTTT.

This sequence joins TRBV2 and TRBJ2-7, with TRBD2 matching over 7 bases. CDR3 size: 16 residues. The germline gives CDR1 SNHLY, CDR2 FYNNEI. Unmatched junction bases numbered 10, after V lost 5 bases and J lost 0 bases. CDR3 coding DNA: TGTGCCAGCAGTCGAGTTGGGAGGGCGGGCTCCTACGAGCAGTACTTC. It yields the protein CASSRVGRAGSYEQYF.

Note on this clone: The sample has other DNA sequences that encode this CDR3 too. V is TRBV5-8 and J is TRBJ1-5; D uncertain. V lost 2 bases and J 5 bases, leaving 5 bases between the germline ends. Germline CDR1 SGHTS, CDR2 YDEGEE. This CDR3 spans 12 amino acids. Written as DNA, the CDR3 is TGTGCCAGCAGCTTAAGAGATCAGCCCCAGCATTTT. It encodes CASSLRDQPQHF. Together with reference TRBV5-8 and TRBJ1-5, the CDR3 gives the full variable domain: EAGVTQSPTHLIKTRGQQATLRCSPISGHTSVYWYQQALGLGLQFLLWYDEGEERNRGNFPPRFSGRQFPNYSSELNVNALELEDSALYLCASSLRDQPQHFGDGTRLSIL.